A selection of T cell receptor beta chains follows, all from one sample in a study of technical replicates of blood from a handful of donors. Sequenced by immunoSEQ multiplex PCR; TCRdb stores in-frame clones only, minus some. The table records around 100,000 clones, under 96% of them present only once. Input material: T cells isolated from PBMCs. All receptors derive from a human donor in good health. CDR3s include the opening cysteine and the closing phenylalanine or tryptophan. The D gene is left open where the match is weak. Some rows have no size entry. The others give once, few or many, or a class for an expanded clone.

. TRBJ2-7 TRBV5-1 TRBD2 TGCGCCAGCCAGATTGCGGGAGGGCCGATGTGGGAGCAGTACTTC CASQIAGGPMWEQYF
once TRBJ2-7 TRBV9 TRBD2 TGTGCCAGCAGCGTGGGACTAGATTTCGAGCAGTACTTC CASSVGLDFEQYF
. TRBJ1-4 TRBV5-1 TRBD1 TGCGCCAGCAGCTTGGTAGGACAGGGGAAAACTAATGAAAAACTGTTTTTT CASSLVGQGKTNEKLFF
. TRBJ1-5 TRBV15 . TGTGCCACCAGCAGAAGGCTCGACTCTAAAGGCCAGCCCCAGCATTTT CATSRRLDSKGQPQHF
. TRBJ1-4 TRBV28 . TGTGCCCTAGGGGAGGGGGGCGAACTGTTTTTT CALGEGGELFF
once TRBJ2-3 TRBV2 . TGTGCCAGCAGTGAAGTACCAGGGTTATCAGATACGCAGTATTTT CASSEVPGLSDTQYF
. TRBJ1-2 TRBV7-9 . TGTGCCAGCAGCTTAGGGGGGGAGAAGGAAGGCTACACCTTC CASSLGGEKEGYTF
. TRBJ2-1 TRBV20-1 . TGCAGTGGTACGGGTGCTAATGAGCAGTTCTTC CSGTGANEQFF
. TRBJ2-4 TRBV5-1 TRBD2 TGCGCCAGCAGCTTGGCGGGGAAGACTAGCGGGAGGGCCCTAGCCAAAAACATTCAGTACTTC CASSLAGKTSGRALAKNIQYF
once TRBJ2-5 TRBV5-5 TRBD1 TGTGCCAGCAGCTCTAGCCCCCGGACAGGCGAAGAGACCCAGTACTTC CASSSSPRTGEETQYF
. TRBJ2-2 TRBV29-1 TRBD2 TGCAGCGCGCGGGGGACCAAGAACACCGGGGAGCTGTTTTTT CSARGTKNTGELFF
. TRBJ2-7 TRBV6-5 TRBD1 TGTGCCAGCAGCTTAGACAGGGCTGTATACGAGCAGTACTTC CASSLDRAVYEQYF
once TRBJ2-1 TRBV15 TRBD2 TGTGCCACCAGCAGGGGTACTAGCGGGGGATACAATGAGCAGTTCTTC CATSRGTSGGYNEQFF
. TRBJ1-2 TRBV27 . TGTGCCAGCGGTGCAGGGACTAACTATGGCTACACCTTC CASGAGTNYGYTF
few TRBJ1-5 TRBV29-1 TRBD1 TGCAGCGTTCAGGGACAGGGTCTCGATCAGCCCCAGCATTTT CSVQGQGLDQPQHF
. TRBJ1-6 TRBV9 TRBD1 TGTGCCAGCAGCACACCGGGTTGGTTGGGACAGGGTACACCACCACCCCTCCACTTT CASSTPGWLGQGTPPPLHF
. TRBJ2-7 TRBV18 TRBD2 TGTGCCAGCTCACCACTGGCGGGGGGGTCCGGCTACGAGCAGTACTTC CASSPLAGGSGYEQYF
. TRBJ2-7 TRBV2 TRBD2 TGTGCCAGCAGTGTGGGGGTAGCGGGTTACTACGAGCAGTACTTC CASSVGVAGYYEQYF
. TRBJ2-7 TRBV7-2 TRBD1 TGTGCCAGCAGCCCTCGGGCAGGGGGCTACGAGCAGTACTTC CASSPRAGGYEQYF
. TRBJ2-7 TRBV5-4 . TGTGCCAGCGGACCTGGGGGACTTCACTACGAGCAGTACTTC CASGPGGLHYEQYF
once TRBJ2-2 TRBV7-9 . TGTGCCAGCAGGCTTTTAAACAGTACCGGGGAGCTGTTTTTT CASRLLNSTGELFF
once TRBJ2-2 TRBV2 . TGTGCCAGCAGTGCAGCTAGCGCGAGTACCGGGGAGCTGTTTTTT CASSAASASTGELFF
. TRBJ2-1 TRBV2 TRBD2 TGTGCCAGCAGGGCCGCCGGGACTAGGCTGGATGAGCAGTTCTTC CASRAAGTRLDEQFF
. TRBJ2-1 TRBV5-1 TRBD2 TGCGCCAGCAGCTTGGAGCCTAGCGGGGATTACAATGAGCAGTTCTTC CASSLEPSGDYNEQFF
. TRBJ1-1 TRBV27 . TGTGCCAGCAGTTTATCGCCCCTGGGAGTGAACACTGAAGCTTTCTTT CASSLSPLGVNTEAFF
. TRBJ1-2 TRBV4-2 TRBD1 TGTGCCAGCAGCCAAGATCTTGCGGGGACAGGGACCTATGGCTACACCTTC CASSQDLAGTGTYGYTF
once TRBJ2-5 TRBV7-9 . TGTGCCAGCAGCTTAGCAAGGGGAAGAATAGAGACCCAGTACTTC CASSLARGRIETQYF
. TRBJ2-3 TRBV7-9 TRBD1 TGTGCCAGCAGGACAGGGGAAACCTTAGATACGCAGTATTTT CASRTGETLDTQYF
. TRBJ2-7 TRBV27 TRBD1 TGTGCCAGCAGGGGGACAGACTCCTACGAGCAGTACTTC CASRGTDSYEQYF
. TRBJ1-1 TRBV18 TRBD1 TGTGCCAGCTCATCGGAACCGGGACAGGGCTCTGAAGCTTTCTTT CASSSEPGQGSEAFF
. TRBJ2-7 TRBV28 . TGTGCCAGCAATCAAGCTCAGGTCTTCGAGCAGTACTTC CASNQAQVFEQYF
. TRBJ1-1 TRBV5-1 TRBD1 TGCGCCAGCAGTACTACAGGGGCGCCGAACACTGAAGCTTTCTTT CASSTTGAPNTEAFF
. TRBJ2-1 TRBV27 TRBD2 TGTGCCAGCACGGGACTAGCGGGAGGGCCTACCTACAATGAGCAGTTCTTC CASTGLAGGPTYNEQFF
. TRBJ2-2 TRBV7-6 TRBD1 TGTGCCAGCAGCTCTGGGACAGGGTCTAACACCGGGGAGCTGTTTTTT CASSSGTGSNTGELFF
. TRBJ1-2 TRBV19 . TGTGCCAGTAGTGAACAGGGCAACTATGGCTACACCTTC CASSEQGNYGYTF
. TRBJ2-5 TRBV5-6 TRBD2 TGTGCCAGCAGCTCCCGGACTAGCGGTATGCAAGAGACCCAGTACTTC CASSSRTSGMQETQYF
. TRBJ2-7 TRBV27 . TGTGCCAGCAGTTTAAACGGGAGAGGATTGTCCTACGAGCAGTACTTC CASSLNGRGLSYEQYF
. TRBJ1-1 TRBV19 . TGTGCCAGTAGTATTACGCCGGGGGAGAACACTGAAGCTTTCTTT CASSITPGENTEAFF
. TRBJ2-5 TRBV7-9 TRBD1 TGTGCCAGCAGCTTTCCACGGGACAGTGTAGGGGAGACCCAGTACTTC CASSFPRDSVGETQYF
. TRBJ1-2 TRBV7-9 . TGTGCCAGCAGCTCCGGTATGGACTATGGCTACACCTTC CASSSGMDYGYTF
. TRBJ2-5 TRBV7-2 TRBD1 TGTGCCAGCAGCTTAGGGTGGGACAGGGATGGGGAGACCCAGTACTTC CASSLGWDRDGETQYF
. TRBJ2-1 TRBV19 . TGTGCCAGTAGTATCGTGGCGCTGGGGCTAAGTATCAATGAGCAGTTCTTC CASSIVALGLSINEQFF
. TRBJ1-1 TRBV20-1 . TGTGGGGGCGGAGAGAACACTGAAGCTTTCTTT CGGGENTEAFF
once TRBJ2-2 TRBV27 TRBD2 TGTGCCAGCAGTAGAACTAGCGGGAGGGCCTTAATTACCGGGGAGCTGTTTTTT CASSRTSGRALITGELFF
. TRBJ2-2 TRBV10-3 TRBD2 TGTGCCATCAGTGAGTCATGGACTAGCGGGGGCGCGAACACCGGGGAGCTGTTTTTT CAISESWTSGGANTGELFF
. TRBJ1-2 TRBV5-4 TRBD1 TGTGCCAGCAGCCCAGGGGGTCTTGGCTACACCTTC CASSPGGLGYTF
. TRBJ2-3 TRBV5-5 TRBD2 TGTGCCAGCAGCGAGCTAGCGGGGGGGAGCACAGATACGCAGTATTTT CASSELAGGSTDTQYF
. TRBJ1-1 TRBV6-4 . TGTGCCAGCAGTGCCTCGAGCGCCCCCTCGGTGGCTGAAGCTTTCTTT CASSASSAPSVAEAFF
once TRBJ1-1 TRBV19 TRBD1 TGTGCCAGTAAACGCACGGGACAGGGGAACACTGAAGCTTTCTTT CASKRTGQGNTEAFF
. TRBJ1-2 TRBV18 . TGTGCCAGCTCACCCCCCGGGAGTGGAACCTATGGCTACACCTTC CASSPPGSGTYGYTF
. TRBJ1-1 TRBV30 . TGTGCCTGCTGGGTTCCTACTAATGGGTTCCCTGAAGCTTTCTTT CACWVPTNGFPEAFF
. TRBJ1-4 TRBV28 TRBD1 TGTGCCAGCAGCCCTCCCCGACAGGGAGCTCTTGAAAAACTGTTTTTT CASSPPRQGALEKLFF